These 17 T cell receptor beta chains originate from one sample sequenced in a study of control samples from healthy donors and cancer patients. Clones were sequenced by immunoSEQ multiplex PCR, and TCRdb holds only the in-frame ones, with some missing. The sample holds 100,000 to 150,000 clones; roughly 86% are singletons and the top ten take about 2.7%. Sequencing input: blood. These receptor sequences come from a man aged 60 to 69 in good health.

The chain joins TRBV4-3 to TRBJ1-2; D gene ambiguous. This CDR3 has 15 residues. V was trimmed by 0 bases and J by 2 bases, leaving 10 bases between them. Germline CDR1 LGHNA, CDR2 YSLEER. CDR3 nucleotides: TGCGCCAGCAGCCAAGATCCAACAGAGAACTATGGCTACACCTTC. Protein product: CASSQDPTENYGYTF.

The chain has TRBV6-2 or TRBV6-3 and TRBJ1-1; D is unclear. This CDR3 contains 15 residues. V lost 5 bases and J lost 1, with 14 bases in between. In germline, CDR1 is MNHEY, CDR2 SVGEGT. In DNA, the CDR3 is TGTGCCAGCAGTCGATCGCCTAACACGAACACTGAAGCTTTCTTT. Translation: CASSRSPNTNTEAFF.

The gene calls are TRBV12-3 or TRBV12-4 and TRBJ1-2; D is uncertain. The CDR3 extends over 11 amino acids. V lost 4 bases, J lost 8 bases, and 8 bases lay in between. The CDR3 loop is CASSSGVGYTF. CDR3 DNA: TGTGCCAGCAGTTCCGGTGTCGGCTACACCTTC.

The chain has TRBV5-5 and TRBJ2-2, with D possibly TRBD1 on 5 matching bases. Trimming took off 7 bases at V and 4 bases at J, with 17 bases between the two ends. This CDR3 has 15 amino acids. Germline V gene sequence: CDR1 SGHKS, CDR2 YYEKEE (reference sequence). The CDR3 protein is CASSLPGSLTGELFF. The CDR3 DNA reads as TGTGCCAGCTCACTTCCAGGGTCACTCACCGGGGAGCTGTTTTTT.

The V gene is TRBV27, the J gene TRBJ1-4; D is perhaps TRBD1 (5 bases). Germline V lookup: CDR1 MNHEY, CDR2 SMNVEV (reference sequence). Deletions cut 7 bases from V and 8 bases from J, with 17 bases between. This CDR3 comprises 14 residues. DNA for the CDR3: TGTGCCAGCAAGCGAGGAGGGGTTGAAGAAAAACTGTTTTTT. Amino acid sequence: CASKRGGVEEKLFF.

The chain links TRBV3-1 (or the pseudogene TRBV3-2) to TRBJ1-2; D is uncertain. Germline CDR1 is LGHDT and CDR2 is YNNKEL (reference sequence). The CDR3 totals 15 residues. The germline V and J ends were trimmed by 4 bases and 4 bases, with 16 bases remaining between them. The CDR3 loop is CASSPSRSTSYGYTF. The CDR3 region has the DNA TGTGCCAGCAGCCCGTCCAGGTCGACATCCTATGGCTACACCTTC.

In its sample, this clone was seen once. V gene TRBV20-1 combines with J gene TRBJ2-3; perhaps TRBD1 as D (7 bases). Trimming shortened V by 3 bases and J by 9 bases, and 10 bases separated the two germline ends. Germline-derived CDR1 and CDR2 are DFQATT and SNEGSKA (reference sequence). CDR3 length: 11 amino acids. In DNA form, the CDR3 reads TGCAGTGCTAGCTCAGGGGGGACGCAGTATTTT. It specifies CSASSGGTQYF.

The chain combines TRBV6-1 with TRBJ1-2; D is possibly TRBD1 (6 bases). The CDR3 has 15 amino acids. V lost 3 bases, J lost 4 bases, and 15 bases lay in between. Germline V gene sequence: CDR1 MNHNS, CDR2 SASEGT. This chain's CDR3 is CASSESSRGGYGYTF. The CDR3 nucleotides read TGTGCCAGCAGTGAGTCCAGCAGGGGTGGCTATGGCTACACCTTC.

The rearrangement uses TRBV30 and TRBJ1-4; 10 nucleotides agree with TRBD1. V shed 4 bases, J shed 6 bases, and the junction held 11 bases outside the gene matches. The CDR3 loop spans 16 amino acids. Germline CDR1 reads GTSNPN; CDR2 reads SVGIG (reference sequence). CDR3 bases: TGTGCCTGGACTCTAGCACCGGGACAGGGGCATGAAAAACTGTTTTTT. As protein: CAWTLAPGQGHEKLFF. Supplemented by reference TRBV30 and TRBJ1-4, the full variable domain reads SQTIHQWPATLVQPVGSPLSLECTVEGTSNPNLYWYRQAAGRGLQLLFYSVGIGQISSEVPQNLSASRPQDRQFILSSKKLLLSDSGFYLCAWTLAPGQGHEKLFFGSGTQLSVL.

This chain joins TRBV24-1 and TRBJ2-2; possible D gene TRBD1, 6 bases. Germline CDR1 is KGHDR and CDR2 is SFDVKD. Trimming stripped 7 bases from V and 4 bases from J, with 9 bases between. The CDR3 loop spans 13 amino acids. This CDR3 reads CATRRQATGELFF. The CDR3 coding sequence is TGTGCCACCAGAAGACAGGCCACCGGGGAGCTGTTTTTT.

The gene calls are TRBV18 and TRBJ1-1; D unresolved. CDR3 length: 14 residues. Germline V gene lookup returns CDR1 KGHSH and CDR2 LQKENI. V shed 1 base and J shed 3 bases, with 9 bases lying between them. CDR3 in amino acids: CASSPLAGDTEAFF. In DNA form, the CDR3 reads TGTGCCAGCTCACCACTTGCTGGGGACACTGAAGCTTTCTTT.

The chain links TRBV7-3 to TRBJ1-1; TRBD1 matches 8 bases. Losses at the gene ends were 2 bases for V and 5 bases for J; bases not matched to a gene: 4. The CDR3 totals 14 residues. Looked up from germline, CDR1 is SGHTA and CDR2 is FQGTGA. The CDR3 sequence is CASSLQGARTEAFF. The DNA of the CDR3 is TGTGCCAGCAGCTTACAGGGGGCGCGAACTGAAGCTTTCTTT. Looking up the rest from reference TRBV7-3 and TRBJ1-1 gives the full variable domain: GAGVSQTPSNKVTEKGKYVELRCDPISGHTALYWYRQSLGQGPEFLIYFQGTGAADDSGLPNDRFFAVRPEGSVSTLKIQRTERGDSAVYLCASSLQGARTEAFFGQGTRLTVV.

The chain combines TRBV5-1 with TRBJ1-1; D is uncertain. CDR1 is SGHRS and CDR2 is YFSETQ in the germline V gene. The V and J ends lost 7 bases and 4 bases respectively, with 14 bases between them. The CDR3 runs 13 residues. CDR3 bases: TGCGCCAGCGGGCTTTTCGCGGGCACTGAAGCTTTCTTT. It codes for CASGLFAGTEAFF.

The CDR3 reads CASSRGLLSSELANYGYTF. The DNA of the CDR3 is TGTGCCAGCAGTCGGGGACTGCTAAGCTCCGAGTTAGCTAACTATGGCTACACCTTC. The chain recombines TRBV6-6 with TRBJ1-2; D might be TRBD1 (5 bases). The CDR3 extends over 19 amino acids. Germline assignment: CDR1 MNHNY and CDR2 SVGAGI (reference sequence). V gave up 5 bases and J gave up 0 bases, with 25 bases separating them.

The V gene is TRBV19, the J gene TRBJ2-7; 7 bases align to TRBD1. J lost 3 bases, V lost 4 bases, and 6 bases had no gene match. This CDR3 has 14 amino acids. Germline loops: CDR1 LNHDA, CDR2 SQIVND (reference sequence). In nucleotides, the CDR3 is TGTGCCAGTAGTACCCGGGACAGCCTCTACGAGCAGTACTTC. Its protein product is CASSTRDSLYEQYF.

The CDR3, as DNA: TGTGCCAGCAGTAGGACAGGGGAGGAGGGCACTGAAGCTTTCTTT. Its protein is CASSRTGEEGTEAFF. V gene TRBV6-5 combines with J gene TRBJ1-1; 9 bases are shared with TRBD1. This CDR3 is 15 amino acids long. Germline trimming cut 5 bases from V and 4 bases from J; bases unmatched to any gene: 8. Looked up from germline, CDR1 is MNHEY and CDR2 is SVGAGI.

The genes are TRBV5-5 and TRBJ1-5; D ambiguous. V gave up 7 bases and J gave up 0 bases, with 17 bases separating them. Germline V gene data show CDR1 as SGHKS and CDR2 as YYEKEE (reference sequence). The CDR3 is 16 amino acids. CDR3 amino acids: CASASGGADSNQPQHF. The DNA for the CDR3 is TGTGCCAGCGCCTCCGGCGGAGCGGATAGCAATCAGCCCCAGCATTTT.